This T cell receptor beta chain comes out of a study of neurological immune-mediated disorders. Germline loops: CDR1 LGHDT, CDR2 YNNKEL (reference sequence). The CDR3 totals 17 residues. V was cut by 0 bases and J by 2 bases, with 15 bases left in between. TCRdb re-analysed the 5' RACE reads in MiXCR, keeping a single row per CDR3 protein. In the table there are approximately 60,000 distinct CDR3 sequences, roughly 3.5% of which are singletons. The chain employs TRBV3-1 and TRBJ2-3; a possible D gene is TRBD2 (6 bases). The TCR comes from a woman aged 25 to 39 with multiple sclerosis. The sequenced sample consisted of PBMCs. CDR3 DNA: TGTGCCAGCAGCCAAGAAAACCCGGGACTCCTCACAGATACGCAGTATTTT. Its protein product is CASSQENPGLLTDTQYF.